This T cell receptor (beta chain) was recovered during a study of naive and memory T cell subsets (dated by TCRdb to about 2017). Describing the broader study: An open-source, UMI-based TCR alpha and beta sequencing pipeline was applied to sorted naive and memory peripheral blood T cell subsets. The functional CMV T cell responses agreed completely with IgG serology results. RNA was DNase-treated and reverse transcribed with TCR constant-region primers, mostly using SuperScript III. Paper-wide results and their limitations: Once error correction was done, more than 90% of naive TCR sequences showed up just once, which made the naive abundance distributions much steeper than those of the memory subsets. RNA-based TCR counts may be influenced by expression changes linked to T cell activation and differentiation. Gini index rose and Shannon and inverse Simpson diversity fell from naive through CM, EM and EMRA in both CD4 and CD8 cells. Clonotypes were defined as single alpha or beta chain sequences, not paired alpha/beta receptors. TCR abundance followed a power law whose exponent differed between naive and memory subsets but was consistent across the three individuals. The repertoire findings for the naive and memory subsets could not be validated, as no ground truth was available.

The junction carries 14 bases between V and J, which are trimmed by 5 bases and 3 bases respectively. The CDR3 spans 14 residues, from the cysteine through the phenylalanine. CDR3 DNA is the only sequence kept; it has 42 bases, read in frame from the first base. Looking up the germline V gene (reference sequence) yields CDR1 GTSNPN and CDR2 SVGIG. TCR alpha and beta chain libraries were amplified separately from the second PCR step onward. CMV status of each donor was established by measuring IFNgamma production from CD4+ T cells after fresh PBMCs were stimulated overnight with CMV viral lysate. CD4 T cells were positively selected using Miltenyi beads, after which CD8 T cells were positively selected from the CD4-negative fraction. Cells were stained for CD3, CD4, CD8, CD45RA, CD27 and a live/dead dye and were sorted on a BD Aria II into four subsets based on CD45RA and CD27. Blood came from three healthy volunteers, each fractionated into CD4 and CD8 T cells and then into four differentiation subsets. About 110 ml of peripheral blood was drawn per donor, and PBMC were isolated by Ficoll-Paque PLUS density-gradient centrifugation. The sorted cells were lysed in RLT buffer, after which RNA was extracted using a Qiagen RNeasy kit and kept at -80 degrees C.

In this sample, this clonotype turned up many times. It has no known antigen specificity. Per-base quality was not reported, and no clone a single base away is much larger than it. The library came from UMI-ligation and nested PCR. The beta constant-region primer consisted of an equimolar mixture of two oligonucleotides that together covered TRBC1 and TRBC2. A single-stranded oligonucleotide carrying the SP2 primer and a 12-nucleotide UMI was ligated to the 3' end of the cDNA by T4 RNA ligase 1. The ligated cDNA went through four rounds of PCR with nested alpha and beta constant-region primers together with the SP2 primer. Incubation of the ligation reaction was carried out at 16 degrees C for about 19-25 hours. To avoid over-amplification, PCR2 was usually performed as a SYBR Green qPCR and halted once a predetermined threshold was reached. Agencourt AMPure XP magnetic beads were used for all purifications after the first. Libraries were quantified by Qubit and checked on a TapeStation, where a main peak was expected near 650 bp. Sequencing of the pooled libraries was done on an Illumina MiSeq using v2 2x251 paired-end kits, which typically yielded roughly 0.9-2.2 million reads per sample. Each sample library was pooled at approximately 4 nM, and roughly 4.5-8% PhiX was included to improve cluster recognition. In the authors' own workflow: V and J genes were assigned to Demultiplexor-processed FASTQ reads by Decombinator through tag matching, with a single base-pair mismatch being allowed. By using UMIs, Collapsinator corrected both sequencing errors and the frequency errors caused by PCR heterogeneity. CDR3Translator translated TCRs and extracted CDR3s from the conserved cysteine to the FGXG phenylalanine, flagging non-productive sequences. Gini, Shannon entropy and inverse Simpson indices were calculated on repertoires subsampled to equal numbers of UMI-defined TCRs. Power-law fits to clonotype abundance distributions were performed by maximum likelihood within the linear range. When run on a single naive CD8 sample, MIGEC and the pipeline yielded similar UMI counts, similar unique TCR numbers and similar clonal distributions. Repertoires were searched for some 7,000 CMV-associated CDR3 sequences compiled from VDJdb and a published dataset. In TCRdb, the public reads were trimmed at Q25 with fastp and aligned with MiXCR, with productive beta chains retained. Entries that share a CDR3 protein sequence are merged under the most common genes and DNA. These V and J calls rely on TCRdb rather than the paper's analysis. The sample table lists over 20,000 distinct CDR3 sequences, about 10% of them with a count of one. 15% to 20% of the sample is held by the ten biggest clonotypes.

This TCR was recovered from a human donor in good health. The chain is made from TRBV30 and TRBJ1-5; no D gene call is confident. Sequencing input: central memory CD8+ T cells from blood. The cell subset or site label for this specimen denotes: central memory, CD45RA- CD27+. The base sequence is TGTGCCTGGGAGCCCCCCGGAGACAATCAGCCCCAGCATTTT. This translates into CAWEPPGDNQPQHF.